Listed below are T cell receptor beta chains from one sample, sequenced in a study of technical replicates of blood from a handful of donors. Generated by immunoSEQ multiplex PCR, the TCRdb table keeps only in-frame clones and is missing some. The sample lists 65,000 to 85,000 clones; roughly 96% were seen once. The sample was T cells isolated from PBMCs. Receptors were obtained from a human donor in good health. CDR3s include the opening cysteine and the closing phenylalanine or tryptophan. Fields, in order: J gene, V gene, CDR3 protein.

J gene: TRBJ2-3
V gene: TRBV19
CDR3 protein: CASRQGLDTQYF

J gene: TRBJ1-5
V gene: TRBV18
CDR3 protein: CASSPSSVGNQPQHF

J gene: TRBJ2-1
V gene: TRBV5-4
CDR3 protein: CASEGLAGNEQFF

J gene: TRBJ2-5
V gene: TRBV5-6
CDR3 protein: CASSLVSSGRALGETQYF

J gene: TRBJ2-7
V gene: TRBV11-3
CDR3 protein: CASSPTGSYEQYF

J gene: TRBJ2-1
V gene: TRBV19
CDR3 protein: CASSIIGTGDNEQFF

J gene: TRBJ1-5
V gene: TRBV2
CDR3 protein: CASSELDRINQPQHF

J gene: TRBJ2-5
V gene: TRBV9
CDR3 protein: CASSVQGTETQYF

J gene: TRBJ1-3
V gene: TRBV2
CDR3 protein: CASSPGNTIYF

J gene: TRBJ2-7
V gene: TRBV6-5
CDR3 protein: CASRTPNSYEQYF

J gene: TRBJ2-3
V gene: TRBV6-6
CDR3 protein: CASRIRVPSTDTQYF

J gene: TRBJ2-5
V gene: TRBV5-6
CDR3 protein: CASSLQMETQYF

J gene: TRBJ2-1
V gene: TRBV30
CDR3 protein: CAWSLGPSSYNEQFF

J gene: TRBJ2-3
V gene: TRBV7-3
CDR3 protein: CASSLIAGDWNTQYF

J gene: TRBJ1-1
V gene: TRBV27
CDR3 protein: CASSHRKGHLEAFF

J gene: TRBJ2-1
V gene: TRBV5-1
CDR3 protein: CASSLIAGVYDEQFF

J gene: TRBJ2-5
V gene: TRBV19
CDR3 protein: CASSSSQGRMETQYF

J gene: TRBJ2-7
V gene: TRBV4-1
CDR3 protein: CASSQENRGYHEQYF

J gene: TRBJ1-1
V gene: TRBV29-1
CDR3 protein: CSAGQEITEAFF

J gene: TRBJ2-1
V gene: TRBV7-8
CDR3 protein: CASSSLVGGRMIVFF

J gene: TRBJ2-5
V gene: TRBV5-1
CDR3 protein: CASSFGQVQETQYF

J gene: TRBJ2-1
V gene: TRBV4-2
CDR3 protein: CASRISGRTNNEQFF

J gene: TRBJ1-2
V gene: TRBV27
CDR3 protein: CATRGQGEPIWGYTF

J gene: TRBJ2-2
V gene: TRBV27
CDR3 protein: CASSLSRTGELFF

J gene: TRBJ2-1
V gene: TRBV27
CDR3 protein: CASSSKPGLAGGYNEQFF

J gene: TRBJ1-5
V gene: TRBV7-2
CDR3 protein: CASSLDAGASNQPQHF